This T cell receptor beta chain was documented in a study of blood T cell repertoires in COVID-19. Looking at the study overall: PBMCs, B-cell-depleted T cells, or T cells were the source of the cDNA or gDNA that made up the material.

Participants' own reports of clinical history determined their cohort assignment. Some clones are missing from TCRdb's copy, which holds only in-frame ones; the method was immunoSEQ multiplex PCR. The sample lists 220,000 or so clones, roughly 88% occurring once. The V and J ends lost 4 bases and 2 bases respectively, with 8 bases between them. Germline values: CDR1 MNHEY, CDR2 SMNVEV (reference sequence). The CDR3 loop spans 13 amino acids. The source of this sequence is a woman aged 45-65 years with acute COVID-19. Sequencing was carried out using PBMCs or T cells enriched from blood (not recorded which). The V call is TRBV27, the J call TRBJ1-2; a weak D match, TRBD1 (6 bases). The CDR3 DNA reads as TGTGCCAGCAGTTCCGGGACAAACTATGGCTACACCTTC. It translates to CASSSGTNYGYTF.